This record covers a single T cell receptor (beta chain). These data originate in a study of blood T cell repertoires in COVID-19. Study-level information: The origin of the acute and convalescent COVID-19 samples was the United States, Italy and Spain. T cells, B-cell-depleted T cells, or PBMCs supplied cDNA or gDNA.

How the authors handled the data: Estimates of nucleated cell counts were drawn from the amplification of reference gene primers. Libraries were prepared by immunoSEQ multiplex PCR; TCRdb keeps only in-frame clonotypes and omits some of them. The V and J calls and clone size come from that table; D and trimming were worked out from the DNA. This table holds 50,000 to 70,000 clones, roughly 84% found once. The sample consisted of peripheral blood. This clonotype was obtained from a man aged 45-60 years with active COVID-19.

CDR3 nucleotide sequence: TGTGCCACCAGCATGGACAGAAGCTTCTCTGGAAACACCATATATTTT. It yields the protein CATSMDRSFSGNTIYF. The rearrangement links TRBV15 to TRBJ1-3; a possible D gene is TRBD1 (6 bases). This CDR3 is built from 16 residues. The V gene lost 4 bases and the J gene lost 0 bases, with 13 bases spanning the gap. Germline V lookup: CDR1 LNHNV, CDR2 YYDKDF (reference sequence). Combining the CDR3 with reference TRBV15 and TRBJ1-3 gives the whole variable domain DAMVIQNPRYQVTQFGKPVTLSCSQTLNHNVMYWYQQKSSQAPKLLFHYYDKDFNNEADTPDNFQSRRPNTSFCFLDIRSPGLGDTAMYLCATSMDRSFSGNTIYFGEGSWLTVV.